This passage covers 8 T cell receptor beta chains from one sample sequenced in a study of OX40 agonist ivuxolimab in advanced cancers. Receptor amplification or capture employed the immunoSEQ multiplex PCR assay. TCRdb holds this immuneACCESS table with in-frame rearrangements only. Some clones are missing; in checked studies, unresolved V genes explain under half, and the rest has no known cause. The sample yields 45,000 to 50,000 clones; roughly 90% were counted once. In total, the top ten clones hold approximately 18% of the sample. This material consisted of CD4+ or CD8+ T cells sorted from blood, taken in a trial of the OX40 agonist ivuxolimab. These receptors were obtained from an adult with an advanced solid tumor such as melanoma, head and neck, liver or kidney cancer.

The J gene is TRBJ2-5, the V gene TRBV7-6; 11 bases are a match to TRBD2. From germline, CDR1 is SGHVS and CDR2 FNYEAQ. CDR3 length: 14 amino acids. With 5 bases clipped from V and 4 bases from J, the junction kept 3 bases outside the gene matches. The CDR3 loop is CASSLTSGAETQYF. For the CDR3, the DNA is TGTGCCAGCAGCCTGACTAGCGGGGCAGAGACCCAGTACTTC.

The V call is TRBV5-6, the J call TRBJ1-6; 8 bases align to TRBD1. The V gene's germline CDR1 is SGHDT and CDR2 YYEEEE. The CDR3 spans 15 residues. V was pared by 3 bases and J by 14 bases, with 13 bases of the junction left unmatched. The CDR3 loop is CASSYGQGPGRALHF. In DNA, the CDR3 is TGTGCCAGCAGCTATGGACAGGGACCCGGGAGGGCCCTCCACTTT.

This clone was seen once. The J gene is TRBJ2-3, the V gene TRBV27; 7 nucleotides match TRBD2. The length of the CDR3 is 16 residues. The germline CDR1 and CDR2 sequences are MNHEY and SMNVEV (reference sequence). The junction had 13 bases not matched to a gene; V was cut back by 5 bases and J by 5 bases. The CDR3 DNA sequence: TGTGCCAGCAGTCATGGGAGGGGTTTTCATGTAGATACGCAGTATTTT. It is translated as CASSHGRGFHVDTQYF.

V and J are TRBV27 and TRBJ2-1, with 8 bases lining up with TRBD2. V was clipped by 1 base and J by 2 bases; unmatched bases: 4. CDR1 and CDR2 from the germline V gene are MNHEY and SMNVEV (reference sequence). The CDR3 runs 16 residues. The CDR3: CASSLFGTRAYNEQFF. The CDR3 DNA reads TGTGCCAGCAGTTTATTTGGGACTAGGGCCTACAATGAGCAGTTCTTC.

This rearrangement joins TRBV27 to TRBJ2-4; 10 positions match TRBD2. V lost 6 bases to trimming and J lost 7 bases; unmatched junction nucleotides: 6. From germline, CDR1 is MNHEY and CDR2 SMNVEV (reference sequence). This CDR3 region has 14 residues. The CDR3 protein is CASSLAGGPNIQYF. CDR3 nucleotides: TGTGCCAGCAGCTTAGCGGGGGGCCCTAACATTCAGTACTTC.

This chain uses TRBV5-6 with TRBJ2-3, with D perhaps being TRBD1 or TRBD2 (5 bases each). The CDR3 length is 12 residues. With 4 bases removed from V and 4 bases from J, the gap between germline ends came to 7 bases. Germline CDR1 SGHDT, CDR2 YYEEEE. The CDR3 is CASSTGPDTQYF. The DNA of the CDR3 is TGTGCCAGCAGCACGGGGCCAGATACGCAGTATTTT.

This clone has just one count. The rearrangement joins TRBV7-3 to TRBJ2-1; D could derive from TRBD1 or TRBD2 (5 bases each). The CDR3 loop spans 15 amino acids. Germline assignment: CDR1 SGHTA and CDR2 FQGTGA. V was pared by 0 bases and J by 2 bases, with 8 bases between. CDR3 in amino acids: CASSLTGDAYNEQFF. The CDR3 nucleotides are TGTGCCAGCAGCTTAACGGGGGATGCCTACAATGAGCAGTTCTTC.

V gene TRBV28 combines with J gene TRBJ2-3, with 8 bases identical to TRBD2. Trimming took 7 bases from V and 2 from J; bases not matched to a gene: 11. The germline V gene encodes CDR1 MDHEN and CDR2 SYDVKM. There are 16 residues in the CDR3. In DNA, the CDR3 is TGTGCCAGCACCCACCCCGGGGGGGGGACCACAGATACGCAGTATTTT. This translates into CASTHPGGGTTDTQYF. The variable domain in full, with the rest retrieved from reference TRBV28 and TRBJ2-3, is DVKVTQSSRYLVKRTGEKVFLECVQDMDHENMFWYRQDPGLGLRLIYFSYDVKMKEKGDIPEGYSVSREKKERFSLILESASTNQTSMYLCASTHPGGGTTDTQYFGPGTRLTVL.